These T cell receptor beta chains were read from a single sample in a study of blood T cell repertoires in COVID-19. Using immunoSEQ multiplex PCR, the repertoire was profiled, and TCRdb retains in-frame clones only, with some absent. This sample has roughly 70,000 clones, with about four fifths found just once. Sequencing was carried out using peripheral blood. The receptors derive from a human donor in a cohort sampled during active COVID-19. CDR3s include the opening cysteine and the closing phenylalanine or tryptophan.

>TRBJ1-5|TRBV6-5
CASTLEGNQPQHF
>TRBJ1-4|TRBV24-1
CATSGTGGNEKLFF
>TRBJ2-2|TRBV7-9
CASSFGQTNTGELFF
>TRBJ1-4|TRBV12-3/TRBV12-4
CASSPQGKLFF
>TRBJ1-1|TRBV5-5
CASSPRVYSEAFF
>TRBJ2-7|TRBV4-2
CASSILSEGIAYEQYF
>TRBJ2-3|TRBV7-9
CASRMRDVAADTQYF
>TRBJ2-7|TRBV9
CASSVGQGQGEQYF
>TRBJ1-2|TRBV7-9
CASSLGEGFPGQGNYGYTF
>TRBJ1-5|TRBV2
CASSAGNNQPQHF
>TRBJ2-7|TRBV10-1
CASSVRAVYEQYF
>TRBJ2-5|TRBV24-1
CATSDSSVAGVGETQYF
>TRBJ2-1|TRBV4-2
CASSPEEGTSSYNEQFF
>TRBJ1-2|TRBV10-3
CAISEGQGTSNSYGYTF
>TRBJ2-1|TRBV28
CASSSPRLAGPGGFF
>TRBJ2-7|TRBV6-5
CASSYPQGNTYEQYF
>TRBJ2-1|TRBV27
CASSLAGEYNEQFF
>TRBJ1-4|TRBV5-1
CASSLGVRQGNEKLFF
>TRBJ2-6|TRBV7-9
CASSLGGSTFGANVLTF
>TRBJ2-7|TRBV7-2
CASSGRLAGGSEQYF
>TRBJ2-7|TRBV7-2
CASGLAGEREQYF
>TRBJ2-7|TRBV7-6
CASSLTGGREAYEQYF
>TRBJ2-7|TRBV27
CASSWSTSGSSYEQYF
>TRBJ2-7|TRBV5-1
CASSFRLAGGSYEQYF
>TRBJ2-1|TRBV20-1
CSARVEVKQFF
>TRBJ2-3|TRBV15
CATSRGGGSTDTQYF
>TRBJ1-6|TRBV7-9
CASSLGFGNSPLHF
>TRBJ1-1|TRBV4-3
CASSQDNSGNTEAFF
>TRBJ1-3|TRBV7-2
CASSTDRGNTIYF
>TRBJ2-7|TRBV11-2
CASSLGTMGYEQYF
>TRBJ2-3|TRBV5-1
CASKTGSGGTDTQYF
>TRBJ2-2|TRBV11-2
CASSPGQGGTGELFF
>TRBJ2-7|TRBV5-4
CASSPGQLHYEQYF
>TRBJ2-5|TRBV7-2
CASSLGVVARGETQYF
>TRBJ1-2|TRBV24-1
CATSTGNYGYTF